This TCR beta chain was sequenced in a study of blood T cell repertoires in COVID-19. The CDR3 loop spans 13 amino acids. Trimming cost V 7 bases and J 4 bases, with 13 bases left between them. Using immunoSEQ multiplex PCR, the repertoire was profiled, and TCRdb retains in-frame clones only, with some absent. The sample gives 230,000 or so clones, almost 90% of which show up once; roughly 14% is in the top ten. The V call is TRBV12-3 or TRBV12-4, the J call TRBJ1-1, with D possibly TRBD1 on 5 matching bases. The TCR originated in a woman in her forties or fifties with acute COVID-19. Sample: PBMCs or T cells enriched from blood (not recorded which). This chain's CDR3 is CASTQGWITEAFF. The DNA of the CDR3 is TGTGCCAGCACGCAGGGTTGGATCACTGAAGCTTTCTTT.